Each of the 28 T cell receptor beta chains below was sequenced from the same sample in a study of early stage breast cancer tumors. The repertoire was sequenced with immunoSEQ multiplex PCR; TCRdb's copy has only in-frame clones and lacks some. Of some 72,000 clones detected, roughly 84% appear once; the ten largest clones hold under 4%. Sequencing was performed on blood. The source is a person aged 55 to 69 with breast cancer.

The chain links TRBV4-2 to TRBJ1-4; the D gene is possibly TRBD1 (6 bases). The CDR3 runs to 17 residues. The germline V gene has CDR1 LGHNA and CDR2 YNFKEQ. V was cut by 0 bases and J by 6 bases, with 17 bases left in between. CDR3 DNA sequence: TGTGCCAGCAGCCAAGATCTAGCTGAGGCAGGGGATGAAAAACTGTTTTTT. Protein sequence: CASSQDLAEAGDEKLFF.

The chain has TRBV27 and TRBJ1-2; tentative D call: TRBD1 (5 bases). The V end lost 4 bases, the J end lost 2 bases, and 8 bases lay between the germline ends. CDR1 MNHEY and CDR2 SMNVEV come from the germline V gene (reference sequence). The length of the CDR3 is 13 residues. CDR3 DNA: TGTGCCAGCAGTTGGCAGGGCAACTATGGCTACACCTTC. This codes for CASSWQGNYGYTF.

J is TRBJ2-1 and V is TRBV5-1, with 15 bases that match TRBD2. The CDR3 loop spans 13 amino acids. Germline-derived CDR1 and CDR2 are SGHRS and YFSETQ. V shed 9 bases, J shed 8 bases, and the junction held 3 bases outside the gene matches. The CDR3 is CATGLAGGDEQFF. The DNA for the CDR3 is TGCGCCACTGGACTAGCGGGGGGGGATGAGCAGTTCTTC.

The genes are TRBV28 and TRBJ1-2, with a tentative D call TRBD1 (5 bases). V was trimmed by 10 bases and J by 2 bases, leaving 17 bases between them. Germline V gene data show CDR1 as MDHEN and CDR2 as SYDVKM. There are 14 residues in the CDR3. The CDR3 DNA is TGTGCCACCCTGGTAGTCGGGGGGAACTATGGCTACACCTTC. Amino acids: CATLVVGGNYGYTF.

This clone was detected a few times. The chain uses TRBV9 and TRBJ2-1; 10 bases fit TRBD1. Trimming took 1 base from V and 7 from J; bases not matched to a gene: 2. Germline CDR1 is SGDLS and CDR2 is YYNGEE. The CDR3 loop spans 14 amino acids. The CDR3 DNA is TGTGCCAGCAGCGTACAGGGACAGGGGAATGAGCAGTTCTTC. The encoded protein is CASSVQGQGNEQFF.

This clone turned up a few times. The CDR3 nucleotides read TGTGCCAGCAGCTTAACCTGGGGGGCCGGCTACACCTTC. Translated, it gives CASSLTWGAGYTF. V usage is TRBV7-3 and J usage is TRBJ1-2; D perhaps matches TRBD1 (6 bases). The germline CDR1 and CDR2 sequences are SGHTA and FQGTGA. V lost 0 bases to trimming and J lost 8 bases, with 10 bases between them. CDR3 size: 13 residues. Filled out from reference TRBV7-3 and TRBJ1-2, the complete variable domain reads GAGVSQTPSNKVTEKGKYVELRCDPISGHTALYWYRQSLGQGPEFLIYFQGTGAADDSGLPNDRFFAVRPEGSVSTLKIQRTERGDSAVYLCASSLTWGAGYTFGSGTRLTVV.

The rearrangement uses TRBV4-3 and TRBJ2-1; D is perhaps TRBD2 (6 bases). The germline gives CDR1 LGHNA, CDR2 YSLEER. Trimming cost V 1 base and J 7 bases, with 11 bases left between them. The CDR3 sequence is 14 residues long. DNA of the CDR3: TGCGCCAGCAGCCAAGCGGGAGCAACGAATGAGCAGTTCTTC. It translates to CASSQAGATNEQFF.

This chain links TRBV6-5 with TRBJ1-5; 9 bases fit TRBD1. The CDR3 runs to 15 residues. Per germline, CDR1 MNHEY and CDR2 SVGAGI. The trim removed 5 bases at V and 7 bases at J, leaving 9 bases unmatched. The CDR3 DNA follows: TGTGCCAGCAGTCCGACGGACAGGGGAGGGCAGCCCCAGCATTTT. This sequence encodes CASSPTDRGGQPQHF.

The chain links TRBV7-2 to TRBJ2-3; tentatively, D is TRBD2 (6 bases). V was cut by 4 bases and J by 0 bases, with 14 bases left in between. CDR3 size: 16 residues. Looked up from germline, CDR1 is SGHTA and CDR2 is FQGNSA. The CDR3 DNA reads TGTGCCAGCAGCTCCAGCGGGCCATCTAGCACAGATACGCAGTATTTT. It yields the protein CASSSSGPSSTDTQYF.

The genes are TRBV9 and TRBJ2-3, with 14 bases that match TRBD2. Germline V CDR1 and CDR2: SGDLS, YYNGEE. The trim removed 0 bases at V and 7 bases at J, leaving 10 bases unmatched. The CDR3 has 18 amino acids. The CDR3 loop is CASSVATTSGGARYTQYF. The DNA for the CDR3 is TGTGCCAGCAGCGTAGCTACGACTAGCGGGGGGGCCAGGTATACGCAGTATTTT.

This rearrangement joins TRBV6-1 to TRBJ2-3; 8 nucleotides align to TRBD1. The CDR3 is made up of 16 amino acids. CDR1 and CDR2 (germline): MNHNS, SASEGT. V dropped 4 bases and J dropped 3; count of bases not matched to a gene: 9. CDR3 protein: CASSGATGGGTDTQYF. The CDR3 DNA is TGTGCCAGCAGTGGGGCCACAGGGGGTGGAACAGATACGCAGTATTTT.

The CDR3 DNA sequence: TGTGCCAGCAGCCTCTCTAGCGTCTACAATGAGCAGTTCTTC. Its protein product is CASSLSSVYNEQFF. V gene TRBV14 combines with J gene TRBJ2-1; a weak D match, TRBD2 (6 bases). V was trimmed by 4 bases and J by 3 bases, leaving 10 bases between them. The CDR3 has 14 residues. CDR1 and CDR2 from the germline V gene are SGHDN and FVKESK.

This clone was seen only a few times. The J gene is TRBJ1-2, the V gene TRBV6-1; 7 positions match TRBD1. The CDR3 length is 15 residues. The junction had 5 bases not matched to a gene; V was cut back by 0 bases and J by 4 bases. CDR1 is MNHNS and CDR2 is SASEGT in the germline V gene. As DNA, the CDR3 is TGTGCCAGCAGTGAAGCCGGGACAGCTCTCTATGGCTACACCTTC. Protein: CASSEAGTALYGYTF.

This sequence joins TRBV19 and TRBJ2-3; D might be TRBD1 or TRBD2, each matching 5 bases. V gave up 6 bases and J gave up 6 bases, with 16 bases separating them. Per the germline V gene, CDR1 is LNHDA and CDR2 is SQIVND (reference sequence). This CDR3 has 14 residues. The CDR3 protein is CASRPTRWGDTQYF. The CDR3 bases are TGTGCCAGTAGACCGACGCGCTGGGGGGATACGCAGTATTTT.

The V gene is TRBV27, the J gene TRBJ1-2; 9 bases align to TRBD1. The J segment lost 7 bases and the V segment lost 8 bases, leaving 2 bases of the junction unmatched. The CDR3 runs to 11 residues. Looked up from germline, CDR1 is MNHEY and CDR2 is SMNVEV (reference sequence). CDR3 sequence reads: CASSQGAGYTF. The CDR3 DNA is TGTGCCAGCTCACAGGGGGCTGGCTACACCTTC.

This sequence joins TRBV7-2 and TRBJ2-7; 10 bases are a match to TRBD1. CDR3 length: 15 amino acids. Unmatched junction bases numbered 6, after V lost 4 bases and J lost 3 bases. Germline CDR1 reads SGHTA; CDR2 reads FQGNSA. The CDR3, as DNA: TGTGCCAGCAGCTCCCGTTGGACAGGGGGCTACGAGCAGTACTTC. Translating it yields CASSSRWTGGYEQYF.

The V and J genes are TRBV27 and TRBJ2-7; 9 nucleotides agree with TRBD2. This CDR3 comprises 16 residues. CDR1 is MNHEY and CDR2 is SMNVEV in the germline V gene (reference sequence). V dropped 6 bases and J dropped 5; count of bases not matched to a gene: 14. In DNA, the CDR3 is TGTGCCAGCAGCCCGCGGGGGGGGCTTGTCGAGGACGAGCAGTACTTC. It yields the protein CASSPRGGLVEDEQYF.

This chain joins TRBV30 and TRBJ2-7; D is possibly TRBD1 (5 bases). V was trimmed by 7 bases and J by 4 bases, leaving 11 bases between them. The CDR3 sequence is 11 residues long. Germline assignment: CDR1 GTSNPN and CDR2 SVGIG (reference sequence). CDR3 bases: TGTGCCTCCCAACAGGCTTACGAGCAGTACTTC. Its protein is CASQQAYEQYF.

The chain uses TRBV6-5 and TRBJ2-1; 9 positions agree with TRBD2. This CDR3 comprises 16 residues. Germline V gene lookup returns CDR1 MNHEY and CDR2 SVGAGI. With 4 bases clipped from V and 2 bases from J, the junction kept 6 bases outside the gene matches. In DNA, the CDR3 is TGTGCCAGCAGTTCGGTCAGCGGGAGGACCTACAATGAGCAGTTCTTC. Its translation: CASSSVSGRTYNEQFF.

The chain has TRBV30 and TRBJ2-4, with D unclear. Trimming took off 3 bases at V and 2 bases at J, with 8 bases between the two ends. The CDR3 is made up of 13 amino acids. Germline V gives CDR1 GTSNPN, CDR2 SVGIG (reference sequence). The CDR3 nucleotides read TGTGCCTGGAGGAAGGGCCCCAAAAACATTCAGTACTTC. Protein product: CAWRKGPKNIQYF. The full variable domain, in which reference TRBV30 and TRBJ2-4 provide the parts outside the CDR3, is SQTIHQWPATLVQPVGSPLSLECTVEGTSNPNLYWYRQAAGRGLQLLFYSVGIGQISSEVPQNLSASRPQDRQFILSSKKLLLSDSGFYLCAWRKGPKNIQYFGAGTRLSVL.

The CDR3 loop is CASSEGPNTEAFF. Here the CDR3 DNA reads TGTGCCAGCAGTGAGGGACCGAACACTGAAGCTTTCTTT. The V gene is TRBV6-1, the J gene TRBJ1-1, with a possible D match to TRBD1 (5 bases). V lost 3 bases and J lost 1, with 6 bases in between. CDR1 and CDR2 from the germline V gene are MNHNS and SASEGT. CDR3 length: 13 residues.

The chain carries TRBV2 and TRBJ2-5; 7 nucleotides match TRBD1. The CDR3 runs to 14 residues. V shed 6 bases, J shed 1 base, and the junction held 5 bases outside the gene matches. The germline V gene has CDR1 SNHLY and CDR2 FYNNEI. CDR3 sequence: CASRVDRAQETQYF. CDR3 coding DNA: TGTGCCAGCAGAGTTGACAGGGCCCAAGAGACCCAGTACTTC.

The chain links TRBV6-4 to TRBJ1-2, with 9 bases fitting TRBD1. Unmatched junction bases numbered 7, after V lost 2 bases and J lost 6 bases. The germline gives CDR1 MRHNA, CDR2 SNTAGT. The CDR3 runs 15 residues. Here the CDR3 DNA reads TGTGCCAGCAGTGACGGGACAGGGATGGCGAATGGCTACACCTTC. Translated, it gives CASSDGTGMANGYTF.

This chain connects TRBV11-2 to TRBJ2-5, with 15 bases fitting TRBD2. J was trimmed by 3 bases and V by 5 bases; bases with no gene match: 4. The germline V gene has CDR1 SGHAT and CDR2 FQNNGV. The CDR3 is made up of 16 amino acids. CDR3 DNA sequence: TGTGCCAGCAGCGATGGACTAGCGGGAGGGGAAGAGACCCAGTACTTC. Protein sequence: CASSDGLAGGEETQYF. Based on the CDR3 plus reference TRBV11-2 and TRBJ2-5, the full variable domain is EAGVAQSPRYKIIEKRQSVAFWCNPISGHATLYWYQQILGQGPKLLIQFQNNGVVDDSQLPKDRFSAERLKGVDSTLKIQPAKLEDSAVYLCASSDGLAGGEETQYFGPGTRLLVL.

The chain carries TRBV30 and TRBJ1-2; D is unclear. Trimming pared 0 bases from V and 3 bases from J, leaving 14 bases between. The CDR3 has 15 residues. Germline CDR1 reads GTSNPN; CDR2 reads SVGIG (reference sequence). CDR3 sequence reads: CAWSVDSGIYYGYTF. CDR3 in DNA: TGTGCCTGGAGTGTTGATTCTGGGATCTACTATGGCTACACCTTC.

The chain employs TRBV29-1 and TRBJ1-2, with unresolved D. This CDR3 is 11 amino acids long. Germline V gene data show CDR1 as SQVTM and CDR2 as ANQGSEA. Trimming shortened V by 4 bases and J by 3 bases, and 6 bases separated the two germline ends. The DNA of the CDR3 is TGCAGCGTTGGACGGGACTATGGCTACACCTTC. Its protein product is CSVGRDYGYTF.

The chain recombines TRBV18 with TRBJ2-1; TRBD2 matches 15 bases. Germline lookup yields CDR1 KGHSH and CDR2 LQKENI. The J segment lost 9 bases and the V segment lost 3 bases, leaving 3 bases of the junction unmatched. The length of the CDR3 is 15 residues. The DNA of the CDR3 is TGTGCCAGCTCACCTGGGACTAGCGGGAGGAGTGAGCAGTTCTTC. Protein sequence: CASSPGTSGRSEQFF.

J is TRBJ2-7 and V is TRBV4-2; TRBD2 aligns across 9 bases. This CDR3 has 17 amino acids. Germline V gene lookup returns CDR1 LGHNA and CDR2 YNFKEQ. The V and J ends lost 4 bases and 1 base, in that order; junction bases with no gene match: 11. CDR3 in amino acids: CASSRHTGRGGSYEQYF. The CDR3 bases are TGTGCCAGCAGCCGCCATACGGGGCGGGGGGGTTCCTACGAGCAGTACTTC.